Listed below are T cell receptor beta chains from one sample, sequenced in a study of beta chain bispecific antibodies for T cell cancers. These receptors have no identified antigens. Each CDR3 protein is one row after TCRdb ran MiXCR on the 5' RACE reads. This sample has tens of thousands of distinct CDR3 sequences, with about 2.6% found just once. The sequencing sample was made of healthy donor T cells cultured with leukemia cells. All receptors come from a human donor in good health. Some clones in this sample may be carry-over from other donors' samples. The CDR3 runs from the conserved cysteine through the conserved F or W. The D gene is left open where the match is weak. Where a row states a size, it is once, few, many or the class of an expanded clone; other rows omit it.

clone_size j_call v_call d_call cdr3_nt cdr3_aa
many TRBJ1-4 TRBV5-1 . TGCGCCAGCAGCTTGGGTCTCGCTCAGATTAATGAAAAACTGTTTTTT CASSLGLAQINEKLFF
many TRBJ1-3 TRBV12-3/TRBV12-4 . TGTGCCAGCAGTTTAGCGCATCGGGAGTCGGGAAACACCATATATTTT CASSLAHRESGNTIYF
few TRBJ1-2 TRBV30 . TGTGCCTGGAGGTCCGGGGAAGACACCTTC CAWRSGEDTF
few TRBJ1-2 TRBV18 . TGTGCCAGCTCACTGCGAGGGGAAGGAGGAGGCTACACCTTC CASSLRGEGGGYTF
many TRBJ2-7 TRBV4-2 TRBD2 TGTGCCAGCAGCCAAGATGGACTAGCGGGCTTCTACGAGCAGTACTTC CASSQDGLAGFYEQYF
many TRBJ2-7 TRBV7-9 . TGTGCCAGCACCCCCACCGGGACCCCCTCCGAGCAGTACTTC CASTPTGTPSEQYF
many TRBJ2-5 TRBV3-1 . TGTGCCAGCAGCCAAACAAGCGTGCAAGAGACCCAGTACTTC CASSQTSVQETQYF
few TRBJ2-5 TRBV28 . TGTGCCAGCAGTTCTCGGACAGAATACCAAGAGACCCAGTACTTC CASSSRTEYQETQYF
many TRBJ2-3 TRBV19 . TGTGCCAGTAGTATTCGGACGACGGATTGGGCAGATACGCAGTATTTT CASSIRTTDWADTQYF
many TRBJ1-1 TRBV6-1 TRBD1 TGTGCCAGCAGGGGGACAGGGGAAACTGAAGCTTTCTTT CASRGTGETEAFF
few TRBJ1-1 TRBV5-6 . TGTGCCAGCAGCTTGAACGGGGGAAACACTGAAGCTTTCTTT CASSLNGGNTEAFF
many TRBJ2-7 TRBV20-1 . TGCAGTGCTCCTTTGTTGGGTACCTACGAGCAGTACTTC CSAPLLGTYEQYF
many TRBJ2-7 TRBV20-1 TRBD1 TGCAGTGCGGCCGGGACAGGGGTTTGGTACGAGCAGTACTTC CSAAGTGVWYEQYF
many TRBJ2-7 TRBV10-3 . TGTGCCATCAGTGAGTCGGCCGGGCACACCTACGAGCAGTACTTC CAISESAGHTYEQYF
. TRBJ1-2 TRBV19 . TGTGCCAGTAGTACAGCCGGGAGCTACACCTTC CASSTAGSYTF
many TRBJ1-5 TRBV11-1 TRBD1 TGTGCCAGCAGCCTCGGGACAGGGATTGGGAATCAGCCCCAGCATTTT CASSLGTGIGNQPQHF
many TRBJ1-1 TRBV5-1 . TGCGCCAGCAGCTCCTCGAACACTGAAGCTTTCTTT CASSSSNTEAFF
many TRBJ2-1 TRBV19 TRBD2 TGTGCCAGTACCCCCCTAGCGGGGGGGCGAGAGCAGTTCTTC CASTPLAGGREQFF
many TRBJ2-1 TRBV27 . TGTGCCAGCAGTTACAATATCGTAATCCGAAACAATGAGCAGTTCTTC CASSYNIVIRNNEQFF
many TRBJ1-1 TRBV10-3 . TGTGCCATCAAAGGCCAGGTGAACACTGAAGCTTTCTTT CAIKGQVNTEAFF
. TRBJ2-7 TRBV20-1 . TGCAGTGCTAGAGGATCCGGGTCCTACGAGCAGTACTTC CSARGSGSYEQYF
many TRBJ2-7 TRBV7-3 . TGTGCCAGCAGCTTGCTCCCAGCCTACGAGCAGTACTTC CASSLLPAYEQYF
medium-sized TRBJ2-3 TRBV15 . TGTGCCACCAGGGCGGACACAGATACGCAGTATTTT CATRADTDTQYF
few TRBJ1-1 TRBV5-1 TRBD1 TGCGCCAGCAGCTTGGTGACAGGGTTAGCGGCTGAAGCTTTCTTT CASSLVTGLAAEAFF
many TRBJ2-5 TRBV5-1 TRBD2 TGCGCCAGCAGCTTGACTAGCGTCGAGACCCAGTACTTC CASSLTSVETQYF
many TRBJ2-7 TRBV12-3/TRBV12-4 . TGTGCCAGCAGTCCAGGTCCCTACGAGCAGTACTTC CASSPGPYEQYF
many TRBJ2-7 TRBV28 . TGTGCCAGCCACCCCCAGGGGAACTCCTACGAGCAGTACTTC CASHPQGNSYEQYF
many TRBJ2-1 TRBV19 . TGTGCCAGTAGTATTGCGACCTACAATGAGCAGTTCTTC CASSIATYNEQFF
few TRBJ1-4 TRBV10-1 . TGCGCCAGCAGTGAGTCAGGAGTCGTCGGGGAAAAACTGTTTTTT CASSESGVVGEKLFF
many TRBJ2-1 TRBV12-3/TRBV12-4 TRBD1 TGTGCCAGCAGTTCGGGACAGCCGTTCTCCTACAATGAGCAGTTCTTC CASSSGQPFSYNEQFF
few TRBJ2-5 TRBV19 . TGTGCCAGTAGTACCAGCCACCAAGAGACCCAGTACTTC CASSTSHQETQYF
many TRBJ1-5 TRBV7-9 TRBD1 TGTGCCAGCAGCTTGGGACAGGGGAACAATCAGCCCCAGCATTTT CASSLGQGNNQPQHF
. TRBJ2-1 TRBV2 . TGTGCCAGCAGTGGTATGGGGAGTCACAATAAGCAGTTCTTC CASSGMGSHNKQFF
many TRBJ2-3 TRBV5-1 . TGCGCCAGCAGCTTAGAAATTAAGGGAGATACGCAGTATTTT CASSLEIKGDTQYF
many TRBJ1-2 TRBV2 . TGTGCCAGCAGTGAAGTTGTCTATAACTATGGCTACACCTTC CASSEVVYNYGYTF
. TRBJ2-1 TRBV12-3/TRBV12-4 TRBD2 TGTGCCAGCAGTCCCCCACAAGGACTAGGGAATGAGCAGTTCTTC CASSPPQGLGNEQFF
medium-sized TRBJ2-2 TRBV5-1 . TGCGCCAGCAGCTTCCAGCGAATGAGCGGGGAGCTGTTTTTT CASSFQRMSGELFF
many TRBJ2-3 TRBV6-5 . TGTGCCAGCAGTTACGGACTAAGCACAGATACGCAGTATTTT CASSYGLSTDTQYF
many TRBJ2-7 TRBV20-1 TRBD1 TGCAGTGCTAGGGGCCCCGGGACAGGGACTTACGAGCAGTACTTC CSARGPGTGTYEQYF
many TRBJ2-3 TRBV4-2 TRBD2 TGTGCCAGCAGCCAAGGCGGGGGGGGAGATACGCAGTATTTT CASSQGGGGDTQYF
many TRBJ2-3 TRBV5-1 . TGCGCCAGCGGAACTGGCACCACAGATACGCAGTATTTT CASGTGTTDTQYF
few TRBJ2-1 TRBV5-1 TRBD2 TGCGCCAGCAGCGCCACTAGCGGGGGGGCCTACAATGAGCAGTTCTTC CASSATSGGAYNEQFF
many TRBJ1-3 TRBV7-9 TRBD1 TGTGCCAGCGGACAGGGCTCTGGAAACACCATATATTTT CASGQGSGNTIYF
. TRBJ2-2 TRBV19 . TGTGCCAGTAGTATGGGGCACGGAACCGGGGAGCTGTTTTTT CASSMGHGTGELFF
many TRBJ1-5 TRBV28 . TGTGCCAGCAATTGGTCTGGGATGGGGAATCAGCCCCAGCATTTT CASNWSGMGNQPQHF